Presented here are 6 T cell receptor beta chains from one specimen sequenced in a study of T cell responses to AZD1222 COVID-19 vaccine. Generated by immunoSEQ multiplex PCR, the TCRdb table keeps only in-frame clones and is missing some. Of over 150,000 clones detected, approximately 90% appear once; the ten largest clones hold roughly 3.1%. This sample comprised peripheral blood, obtained on day 0 of AZD1222 vaccination. All receptors derive from an adult in good health.

The chain employs TRBV18 and TRBJ2-1; 7 bases line up with TRBD2. The CDR3 totals 16 residues. The germline gives CDR1 KGHSH, CDR2 LQKENI. J was trimmed by 0 bases and V by 1 base; bases with no gene match: 3. In nucleotides, the CDR3 is TGTGCCAGCTCACCACGGGGGGGTTCCTCCTACAATGAGCAGTTCTTC. This translates into CASSPRGGSSYNEQFF.

CDR3 sequence: CASSPDPGLNYGYTF. The CDR3 bases are TGCGCCAGCAGCCCAGATCCTGGCCTTAACTATGGCTACACCTTC. The chain couples TRBV5-1 to TRBJ1-2; D unclear. Germline V gives CDR1 SGHRS, CDR2 YFSETQ. The CDR3 sequence is 15 residues long. V was shortened by 4 bases and J by 1 base, with 14 bases between the two germline ends.

On this clone: This specimen includes other DNA sequences encoding the same CDR3. The chain combines TRBV4-3 with TRBJ1-1; D unresolved. The CDR3 is 13 amino acids. Trimming pared 4 bases from V and 2 bases from J, leaving 8 bases between. Germline V gene data show CDR1 as LGHNA and CDR2 as YSLEER. The CDR3 DNA follows: TGCGCCAGCAGCCGGGCGGTAAACACTGAAGCTTTCTTT. This sequence encodes CASSRAVNTEAFF.

The CDR3 DNA follows: TGTGCCAGTAGACCCATGACCATGACCCAGGGGCGCCTCCCTGAAGCTTTCTTT. Residues: CASRPMTMTQGRLPEAFF. The V call is TRBV27, the J call TRBJ1-1; a possible D gene is TRBD1 (6 bases). This CDR3 spans 18 amino acids. Germline V gene sequence: CDR1 MNHEY, CDR2 SMNVEV (reference sequence). V lost 9 bases, J lost 6 bases, and 32 bases lay in between.

The V and J genes are TRBV27 and TRBJ1-4; D is possibly TRBD1 (6 bases). Germline V gene data show CDR1 as MNHEY and CDR2 as SMNVEV (reference sequence). The CDR3 sequence is 13 residues long. The V end lost 6 bases, the J end lost 7 bases, and 12 bases lay between the germline ends. The CDR3 reads CASSSEGGEKLFF. The CDR3 DNA sequence: TGTGCCAGCAGCTCAGAGGGGGGTGAAAAACTGTTTTTT.

As DNA, the CDR3 is TGTGCCAGCTCACCGACAGGGAAGAGGGGCACTGAAGCTTTCTTT. Its translation: CASSPTGKRGTEAFF. This chain connects TRBV18 to TRBJ1-1; 7 bases fit TRBD1. Germline V gives CDR1 KGHSH, CDR2 LQKENI. With 3 bases clipped from V and 4 bases from J, the junction kept 8 bases outside the gene matches. The CDR3 runs to 15 residues.